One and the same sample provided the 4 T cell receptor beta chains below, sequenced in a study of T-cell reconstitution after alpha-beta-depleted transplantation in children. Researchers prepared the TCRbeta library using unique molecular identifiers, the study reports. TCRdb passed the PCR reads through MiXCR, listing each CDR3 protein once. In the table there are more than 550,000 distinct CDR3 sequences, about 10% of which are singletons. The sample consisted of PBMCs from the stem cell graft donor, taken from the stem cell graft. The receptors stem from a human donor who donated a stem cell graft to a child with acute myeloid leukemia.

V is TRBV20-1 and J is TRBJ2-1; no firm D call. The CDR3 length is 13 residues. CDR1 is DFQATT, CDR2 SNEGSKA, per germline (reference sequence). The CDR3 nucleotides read TGCAGCGTAAGCGTGCCATCCTACAATGAGCAGTTCTTC. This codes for CSVSVPSYNEQFF.

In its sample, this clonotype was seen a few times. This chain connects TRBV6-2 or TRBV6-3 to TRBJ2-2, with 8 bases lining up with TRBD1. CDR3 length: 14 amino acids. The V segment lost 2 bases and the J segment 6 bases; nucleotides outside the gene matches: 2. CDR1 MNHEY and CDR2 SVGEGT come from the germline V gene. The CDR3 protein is CASSYQGAPGELFF. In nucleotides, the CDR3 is TGTGCCAGCAGTTACCAGGGGGCGCCCGGGGAGCTGTTTTTT.

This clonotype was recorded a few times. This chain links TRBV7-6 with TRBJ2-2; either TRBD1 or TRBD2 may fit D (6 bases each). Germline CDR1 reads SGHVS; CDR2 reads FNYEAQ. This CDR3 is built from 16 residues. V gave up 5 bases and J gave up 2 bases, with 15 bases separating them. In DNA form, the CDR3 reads TGTGCCAGCAGCATCACAGGGACTTCCAACACCGGGGAGCTGTTTTTT. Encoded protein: CASSITGTSNTGELFF.

The CDR3 DNA is TGCGCCAGCAGCTTTCGGGCGGGAGCCGACGGGGAGCTGTTTTTT. It translates to CASSFRAGADGELFF. V usage is TRBV5-1 and J usage is TRBJ2-2, with 7 nucleotides matching TRBD2. The CDR3 runs to 15 residues. V lost 2 bases, J lost 7 bases, and 8 bases stayed unmatched. Germline lookup yields CDR1 SGHRS and CDR2 YFSETQ.